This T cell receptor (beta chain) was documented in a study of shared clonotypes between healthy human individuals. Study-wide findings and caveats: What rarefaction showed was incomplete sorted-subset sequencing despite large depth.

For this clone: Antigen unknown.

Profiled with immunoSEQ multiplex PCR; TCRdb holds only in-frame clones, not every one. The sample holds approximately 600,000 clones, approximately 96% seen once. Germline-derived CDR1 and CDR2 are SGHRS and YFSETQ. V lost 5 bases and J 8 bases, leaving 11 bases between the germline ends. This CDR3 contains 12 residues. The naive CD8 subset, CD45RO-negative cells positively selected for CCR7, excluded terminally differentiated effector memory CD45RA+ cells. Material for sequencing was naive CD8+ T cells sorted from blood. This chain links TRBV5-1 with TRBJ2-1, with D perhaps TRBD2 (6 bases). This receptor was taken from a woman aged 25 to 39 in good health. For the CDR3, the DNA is TGCGCCAGCAGGCCGGGAGCGTATGAGCAGTTCTTC. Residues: CASRPGAYEQFF.